This TCR beta chain was obtained from a study of cytomegalovirus exposure and HLA in healthy donors. Notes on the study in general: Looking again later, the authors saw that most CMV-associated TCR beta chains seemed HLA-restricted. Researchers left out some V segments, among them TRBV6-2 and TRBV6-3, as indistinguishable.

As regards this clone: Its antigen is unidentified.

The PCR contained 60 Vbeta and 13 Jbeta primers. Libraries were prepared by immunoSEQ multiplex PCR; TCRdb keeps only in-frame clonotypes and omits some of them. The sample yields approximately 150,000 clones, about 70% seen once. This CDR3 has 12 amino acids. CDR1 and CDR2 from the germline V gene are GTSNPN and SVGIG (reference sequence). The source of this sequence is a woman aged 18-35 years in good health and CMV-seropositive. V usage is TRBV30 and J usage is TRBJ2-1; 10 bases line up with TRBD1. The specimen sequenced was PBMCs. CDR3 protein: CARGQGYNEQFF. The CDR3 DNA reads TGTGCGCGGGGACAGGGGTACAATGAGCAGTTCTTC.